The sequence of this T cell receptor beta chain was determined in a study of cytomegalovirus exposure and HLA in healthy donors. Whole-study context: Among about 200 million T cells, an earlier analysis found about 110 million unique TCR beta sequences. Study-level points and caveats: One variant, a missense change in DCLRE1C, was linked in a later analysis to TCR beta V- and J-gene trimming. CMV serostatus was the sole immune exposure data available.

13 Jbeta primers and 60 Vbeta primers were used for the PCR. Measured with immunoSEQ multiplex PCR; TCRdb has only the in-frame clones, and not every one. This table holds roughly 180,000 clones, 70% to 80% found once. Participants comprised healthy donors of bone marrow. Regarding this clone: Its antigen is unknown.

CDR3 length: 15 residues. V was pared by 2 bases and J by 1 base, with 11 bases between. The source material was PBMCs. The rearrangement joins TRBV23-1 to TRBJ1-2; no clear D. TRBV23-1 carries the ORF label, with uncertain function. This TCR derives from a man younger than 30 in good health and CMV-seronegative. CDR3 DNA: TGCGCCAGCAGTCAACCCCTTCATAGTAACTATGGCTACACCTTC. It encodes CASSQPLHSNYGYTF.